This entry is about one T cell receptor (beta chain). Use of 60 Vbeta and 13 Jbeta primers characterized the PCR. Assay: immunoSEQ multiplex PCR; the TCRdb copy retains only in-frame clones and omits some. Here the sample spans over 150,000 clones, 77% being singletons. This sample is drawn from a study of cytomegalovirus exposure and HLA in healthy donors. This CDR3 comprises 16 residues. V gene TRBV21-1 combines with J gene TRBJ2-7; TRBD2, the table's D call, was not compared with the DNA. TRBV21-1 is a pseudogene locus. The TCR sequence derives from a woman aged 55-75 years in good health and CMV-seropositive. Sequencing was carried out using PBMCs. CDR3 in amino acids: CASSLPTSGSSYEQYF. The CDR3 DNA is TGTGCCAGCAGCTTGCCGACTAGCGGGAGCTCCTACGAGCAGTACTTC.